The entry below gives a single T cell receptor beta chain sequence along with its context. CDR1 is SGHRS, CDR2 YFSETQ, per germline. The V gene end was trimmed by 1 base and the J gene end by 7 bases; junction bases not matched to a gene: 7. CDR3 size: 15 residues. The entry originates in a study of blood T cell repertoires in COVID-19. Study as a whole: Donors in the United States, Italy and Spain gave samples during acute or convalescent COVID-19. T cells, B-cell-depleted T cells, or PBMCs provided the cDNA or gDNA that served as material.

Clones were read by immunoSEQ multiplex PCR, and TCRdb kept only the in-frame ones, dropping some. The repertoire holds fewer than 150,000 clones, with around nine tenths as singletons. The sequence was collected from a woman between 40 and 55 years old with acute or convalescent COVID-19. The V gene is TRBV5-1, the J gene TRBJ2-1, with 8 bases that match TRBD2. The sequenced sample was peripheral blood. The CDR3 nucleotides are TGCGCCAGCAGCTTGAGTCGGGGGGGCCTGAATGAGCAGTTCTTC. It encodes CASSLSRGGLNEQFF.